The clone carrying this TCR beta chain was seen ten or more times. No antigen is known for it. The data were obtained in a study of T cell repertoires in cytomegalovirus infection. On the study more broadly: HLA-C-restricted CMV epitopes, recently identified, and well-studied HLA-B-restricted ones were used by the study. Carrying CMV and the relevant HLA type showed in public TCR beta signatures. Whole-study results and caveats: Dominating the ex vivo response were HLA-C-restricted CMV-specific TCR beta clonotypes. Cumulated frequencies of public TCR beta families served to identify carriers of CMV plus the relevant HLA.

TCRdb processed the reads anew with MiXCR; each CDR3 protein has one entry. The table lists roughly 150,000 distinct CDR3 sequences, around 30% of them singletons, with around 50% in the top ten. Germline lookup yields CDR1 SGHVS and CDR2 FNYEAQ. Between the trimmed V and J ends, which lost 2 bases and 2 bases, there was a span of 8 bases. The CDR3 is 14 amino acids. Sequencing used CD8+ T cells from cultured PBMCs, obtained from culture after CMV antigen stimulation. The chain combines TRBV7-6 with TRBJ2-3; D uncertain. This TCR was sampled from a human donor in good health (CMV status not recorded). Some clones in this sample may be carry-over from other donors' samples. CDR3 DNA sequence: TGTGCCAGCAGCTTAATGGGCCCCACAGATACGCAGTATTTT. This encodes CASSLMGPTDTQYF.